One and the same sample provided the 15 T cell receptor beta chains below, sequenced in a study of OX40 agonist ivuxolimab in advanced cancers. Measured with immunoSEQ multiplex PCR; TCRdb has only the in-frame clones, and not every one. The table lists some 31,000 clones, around 83% of them singletons. Sample: CD4+ or CD8+ T cells sorted from blood, taken in a trial of the OX40 agonist ivuxolimab. Receptor source: an adult with an advanced solid tumor such as melanoma, head and neck, liver or kidney cancer.

The chain carries TRBV19 and TRBJ1-1; D not resolved. CDR1 is LNHDA, CDR2 SQIVND, per germline (reference sequence). The CDR3 is 14 amino acids. Trimming took 4 bases from V and 4 from J, leaving 13 bases between them. CDR3 region: CASSKAARGTEAFF. CDR3 nucleotide sequence: TGTGCCAGTAGTAAAGCGGCCCGAGGCACTGAAGCTTTCTTT.

Sample share makes this clone medium-sized. The chain recombines TRBV10-3 with TRBJ2-3; D may be TRBD1 or TRBD2 (5 bases each). Trimming removed 4 bases from V and 2 bases from J, with 10 bases in between. Germline V gives CDR1 ENHRY, CDR2 SYGVKD. This CDR3 spans 14 amino acids. CDR3 region: CAISAGANTDTQYF. The CDR3 DNA reads as TGTGCCATCAGTGCCGGGGCCAACACAGATACGCAGTATTTT.

The genes are TRBV5-4 and TRBJ2-5; 8 nucleotides agree with TRBD1. With 4 bases clipped from V and 2 bases from J, the junction kept 4 bases outside the gene matches. The length of the CDR3 is 14 residues. Germline CDR1 reads SGHNT; CDR2 reads YYREEE (reference sequence). In nucleotides, the CDR3 is TGTGCCAGCAGCAAACAGGGGGGACAAGAGACCCAGTACTTC. Residues: CASSKQGGQETQYF.

The chain has TRBV28 and TRBJ2-5, with D unclear. CDR1 MDHEN and CDR2 SYDVKM come from the germline V gene. Trimming shortened V by 3 bases and J by 4 bases, and 3 bases separated the two germline ends. CDR3 length: 11 residues. CDR3 nucleotide sequence: TGTGCCAGCAGTTTGAGAGAGACCCAGTACTTC. The encoded protein is CASSLRETQYF.

This clone was counted a few times. The chain employs TRBV30 and TRBJ1-2; the D is unclear. Trimming pared 2 bases from V and 2 bases from J, leaving 15 bases between. Per the germline V gene, CDR1 is GTSNPN and CDR2 is SVGIG (reference sequence). The CDR3 is 15 residues long. This CDR3 reads CAWSSRQYFNYGYTF. CDR3 nucleotides: TGTGCCTGGAGTTCTCGACAATACTTCAACTATGGCTACACCTTC.

In DNA, the CDR3 is TGTGCCAGCAGCTTAGCCGTTACCGGGGAGCTGTTTTTT. It encodes CASSLAVTGELFF. The chain links TRBV11-3 to TRBJ2-2; D is uncertain. Germline CDR1 reads SGHNT; CDR2 reads YENEEA. The CDR3 sequence is 13 residues long. Deletions cut 1 base from V and 5 bases from J, with 5 bases between.

This rearrangement joins TRBV11-2 to TRBJ2-1; 7 bases agree with TRBD2. CDR3 length equals 16 residues. In germline, CDR1 is SGHAT, CDR2 FQNNGV. Trimming removed 4 bases from V and 4 bases from J; junction bases left unmatched: 10. Written as DNA, the CDR3 is TGTGCCAGCAGCTCCCTGCGAGCGGGGTCGTACAATGAGCAGTTCTTC. This gives the protein CASSSLRAGSYNEQFF.

This clone was seen only a few times. The V gene is TRBV28, the J gene TRBJ2-1, with TRBD1 matching 9 bases. Germline trimming cut 8 bases from V and 6 bases from J; bases unmatched to any gene: 5. The CDR3 totals 13 residues. CDR1 is MDHEN and CDR2 is SYDVKM in the germline V gene. CDR3 DNA sequence: TGTGCCAGCCTTCGGGACAGGGCCAATGAGCAGTTCTTC. Amino acid sequence: CASLRDRANEQFF.

The chain uses TRBV6-4 and TRBJ2-3; 8 bases fit TRBD2. Germline assignment: CDR1 MRHNA and CDR2 SNTAGT. The CDR3 loop spans 16 amino acids. V shed 4 bases and J 7 bases; nucleotides not matched to a gene: 13. For the CDR3, the DNA is TGTGCCAGCAGTGGCCGGGGGGGACCTCCCGTAAATACGCAGTATTTT. It is translated as CASSGRGGPPVNTQYF.

The V and J genes are TRBV2 and TRBJ2-1, with 8 bases identical to TRBD2. The CDR3 sequence is 15 residues long. The V and J ends lost 10 bases and 0 bases, in that order; junction bases with no gene match: 8. Germline CDR1 and CDR2: SNHLY and FYNNEI. In nucleotides, the CDR3 is TGTGCCACCACCCGCGGGGGGAGCTCCTACAATGAGCAGTTCTTC. Its translation: CATTRGGSSYNEQFF.

The chain carries TRBV6-6 and TRBJ2-7; either TRBD1 or TRBD2 may supply D (7 bases each). Germline assignment: CDR1 MNHNY and CDR2 SVGAGI (reference sequence). The ends were cut back, 4 bases at V and 2 bases at J, with 18 bases in the middle. The CDR3 sequence is 16 residues long. CDR3 residues: CASSSGRGQGAYEQYF. In DNA, the CDR3 is TGTGCCAGCAGTTCGGGGAGGGGGCAGGGAGCCTACGAGCAGTACTTC.

This chain connects TRBV5-5 to TRBJ2-7; tentatively, D is TRBD1 (6 bases). Between the trimmed V and J ends, which lost 4 bases and 1 base, there was a span of 12 bases. CDR1 and CDR2 from the germline V gene are SGHKS and YYEKEE (reference sequence). This CDR3 is 14 amino acids long. CDR3 in DNA: TGTGCCAGCAGCCCGGACAGCAAATCCTACGAGCAGTACTTC. This gives the protein CASSPDSKSYEQYF.

The chain carries TRBV19 and TRBJ1-2; 7 positions match TRBD1. Germline lookup yields CDR1 LNHDA and CDR2 SQIVND (reference sequence). The CDR3 has 17 residues. The V segment lost 3 bases and the J segment 4 bases; nucleotides outside the gene matches: 14. CDR3 coding DNA: TGTGCCAGTAGTATGACCTCACTACCCCCAGGGGGCTATGGCTACACCTTC. Amino acid sequence: CASSMTSLPPGGYGYTF.

V and J are TRBV6-5 and TRBJ1-1; D is undetermined. The germline CDR1 and CDR2 sequences are MNHEY and SVGAGI. The CDR3 runs 13 residues. V was shortened by 2 bases and J by 4 bases, with 8 bases between the two germline ends. As DNA, the CDR3 is TGTGCCAGCAGTTACGGGGTAAGCACTGAAGCTTTCTTT. This encodes CASSYGVSTEAFF.

This clone has just a few counts. The V gene is TRBV5-1, the J gene TRBJ1-2; D might be TRBD1 (5 bases). Between the trimmed V and J ends, which lost 6 bases and 5 bases, there was a span of 11 bases. This CDR3 has 12 residues. Germline-derived CDR1 and CDR2 are SGHRS and YFSETQ. CDR3 protein: CASTLGGYGYTF. The CDR3 coding sequence is TGCGCCAGCACTTTGGGGGGGTATGGCTACACCTTC. Full variable domain (missing parts from reference TRBV5-1 and TRBJ1-2): KAGVTQTPRYLIKTRGQQVTLSCSPISGHRSVSWYQQTPGQGLQFLFEYFSETQRNKGNFPGRFSGRQFSNSRSEMNVSTLELGDSALYLCASTLGGYGYTFGSGTRLTVV.